These 7 T cell receptor beta chains were all obtained from the same sample, sequenced in a study of blood T cell repertoires in COVID-19. Sequencing used immunoSEQ multiplex PCR; TCRdb keeps in-frame clones, though not all of them. The repertoire holds 12,000 or so clones, with approximately 80% as singletons. Sequencing input: peripheral blood. The receptors here all came from a man older than 75 with acute or convalescent COVID-19.

This clone has only one observation. This chain links TRBV5-1 with TRBJ2-5; D is perhaps TRBD1 (5 bases). Germline V gene sequence: CDR1 SGHRS, CDR2 YFSETQ. V lost 0 bases, J lost 0 bases, and 9 bases lay in between. The CDR3 runs 15 residues. This CDR3 is CASSLGQLYQETQYF. CDR3 coding DNA: TGCGCCAGCAGCTTGGGACAGCTGTACCAAGAGACCCAGTACTTC.

The CDR3 is CASSQVRTSGTDTQYF. The DNA for the CDR3 is TGTGCCAGCAGCCAAGTACGGACTAGCGGCACAGATACGCAGTATTTT. The rearrangement joins TRBV3-1 (or the pseudogene TRBV3-2) to TRBJ2-3; 9 positions match TRBD2. Germline loops: CDR1 LGHDT, CDR2 YNNKEL (reference sequence). Unmatched junction bases numbered 3, after V lost 1 base and J lost 1 base. CDR3 length equals 16 residues.

The chain links TRBV5-6 to TRBJ1-2; D is possibly TRBD1 (6 bases). CDR3 length equals 14 residues. The germline CDR1 and CDR2 sequences are SGHDT and YYEEEE. The germline V and J ends were trimmed by 4 bases and 4 bases, with 14 bases remaining between them. CDR3 sequence reads: CASSDTGIVYGYTF. The CDR3 coding sequence is TGTGCCAGCAGCGATACAGGGATTGTCTATGGCTACACCTTC.

The rearrangement uses TRBV6-5 and TRBJ2-7, with D possibly matching TRBD1 (6 bases). V lost 6 bases and J lost 5, with 17 bases in between. This CDR3 region has 14 residues. Germline V gene lookup returns CDR1 MNHEY and CDR2 SVGAGI. CDR3 DNA: TGTGCCAGCAGCCCGAGAGGGGGTCGGGACGAGCAGTACTTC. Translation: CASSPRGGRDEQYF.

The rearrangement uses TRBV6-5 and TRBJ1-5, with TRBD1 identical over 10 bases. Germline assignment: CDR1 MNHEY and CDR2 SVGAGI. With V trimmed by 6 bases and J by 2 bases, 4 bases remained unmatched. This CDR3 comprises 15 residues. The DNA for the CDR3 is TGTGCCAGCAGGGCCGGGACAGGGGGCAATCAGCCCCAGCATTTT. Protein product: CASRAGTGGNQPQHF.

This chain uses TRBV24-1 with TRBJ2-3, with a tentative D call TRBD1 (5 bases). This CDR3 comprises 15 residues. The germline V gene encodes CDR1 KGHDR and CDR2 SFDVKD. The V and J ends lost 4 bases and 3 bases respectively, with 13 bases between them. CDR3: CATSDTSRTTDTQYF. The CDR3 nucleotides are TGTGCCACCAGTGACACCAGTCGGACAACAGATACGCAGTATTTT.

The chain employs TRBV3-1 (or the pseudogene TRBV3-2) and TRBJ2-5; 8 bases agree with TRBD2. Germline-derived CDR1 and CDR2 are LGHDT and YNNKEL (reference sequence). The V and J ends lost 5 bases and 1 base, in that order; junction bases with no gene match: 18. The CDR3 covers 19 residues. As DNA, the CDR3 is TGTGCCAGCAGCGCGAGGTCTTTCTCCGGCGGGGGGTTCCAAGAGACCCAGTACTTC. Translating gives CASSARSFSGGGFQETQYF.